This T cell receptor (beta chain) was identified in a study of blood T cells in healthy people across ages. Study conclusions and caveats: Lack of knowledge of donor CMV status possibly confounded expanded clonotype changes.

The CDR3 is 13 amino acids. CDR1 is SGHKS, CDR2 YYEKEE, per germline (reference sequence). Trimming at V came to 4 bases and at J to 14 bases, leaving 9 bases not matched to a gene. The second PCR ran roughly 7 to 11 cycles with a sample-barcoded 5' primer and J-beta primers. Each cDNA molecule was tagged by a template-switch adaptor with 12 random nucleotides. Per-sample output comprised a minimum of 3 million paired-end reads containing CDR3. In TCRdb, the 5' RACE reads were re-called with MiXCR into one record per CDR3 protein. The sample lists about 1.5 million distinct CDR3 sequences; approximately 43% were seen once. This clonotype showed up just a few times. Its antigen is as yet unknown.

The rearrangement uses TRBV5-5 and TRBJ2-3; TRBD1 agrees at 11 bases. The sequenced sample consisted of blood. The clonotype originates from a woman aged 18-35 years in good health. The CDR3 sequence is CASSQLRTGGAYF. The CDR3 nucleotides read TGTGCCAGCAGCCAGCTCAGGACAGGGGGCGCGTATTTT.